The clone carrying this TCR beta chain was counted ten times or more. Method: immunoSEQ multiplex PCR; TCRdb's copy keeps in-frame clones and lacks some. The sample lists about 43,000 clones, none appearing once, the ten largest making up 2.1%. This record comes from a study of T cell clonality in common variable immunodeficiency. The source material was peripheral blood mononuclear cells. The clonotype was recovered from a person aged 18 to 70 in good health.

CDR3 sequence reads: CASSGGAYYGYTF. Partial CDR3 DNA: TGTGCCAGCAGTGGTGGAGCGTACTATGGC. The V and J genes are TRBV6-1 and TRBJ1-2; D is unresolved. Sequencing ends 3 residues short of the CDR3 end; the germline J gene provides the rest. Looked up from germline, CDR1 is MNHNS and CDR2 is SASEGT. With 4 bases removed from V and 3 bases from J, the gap between germline ends came to 9 bases. This CDR3 is 13 amino acids long.